These 29 T cell receptor beta chains were all obtained from the same sample, sequenced in a study of T cell clones after liver transplantation. Method: immunoSEQ multiplex PCR; TCRdb's copy keeps in-frame clones and lacks some. The sample includes around 97,000 clones, roughly 80% seen only once; the top ten take about 2.8%. Sequenced here: CD4+ T cells from blood, sampled around 50 months after liver transplant. The receptors originated from a human patient who received a liver transplant. Some of these T cells may belong to the graft donor.

The rearrangement links TRBV5-8 to TRBJ2-3, with D perhaps TRBD2 (5 bases). Trimming took 4 bases from V and 6 from J, leaving 9 bases between them. Germline V lookup: CDR1 SGHTS, CDR2 YDEGEE. The CDR3 runs 12 residues. CDR3 residues: CASSPTGDTQYF. The CDR3 DNA follows: TGTGCCAGCAGCCCCACGGGGGATACGCAGTATTTT.

The sample holds one count of this clone. This chain links TRBV2 with TRBJ1-1, with D possibly TRBD1 on 5 matching bases. The V end lost 6 bases, the J end lost 1 base, and 12 bases lay between the germline ends. The germline V gene encodes CDR1 SNHLY and CDR2 FYNNEI. The CDR3 loop spans 14 amino acids. The CDR3 is CASRSQGSNTEAFF. CDR3 in DNA: TGTGCCAGCAGGAGCCAGGGTTCGAACACTGAAGCTTTCTTT.

The chain links TRBV7-2 to TRBJ2-1; 7 nucleotides line up with TRBD2. Germline assignment: CDR1 SGHTA and CDR2 FQGNSA. This CDR3 comprises 16 residues. Trimming cost V 2 bases and J 2 bases; bases outside gene matches: 6. CDR3 nucleotide sequence: TGTGCCAGCAGCTTACGTTCAGCGGGAACCTACAATGAGCAGTTCTTC. Its protein product is CASSLRSAGTYNEQFF.

The chain recombines TRBV7-6 with TRBJ2-5, with D possibly matching TRBD1 (5 bases). The V gene's germline CDR1 is SGHVS and CDR2 FNYEAQ. Trimming took off 5 bases at V and 2 bases at J, with 12 bases between the two ends. The CDR3 covers 14 residues. The CDR3 DNA follows: TGTGCCAGCAGCCAACAGGATTGGCAAGAGACCCAGTACTTC. This translates into CASSQQDWQETQYF.

The V and J genes are TRBV5-8 and TRBJ2-5; D may be TRBD1 (5 bases). The ends were cut back, 4 bases at V and 3 bases at J, with 16 bases in the middle. This CDR3 comprises 15 residues. Germline loops: CDR1 SGHTS, CDR2 YDEGEE. The CDR3 region is CASSPLGDPEETQYF. The CDR3 nucleotides read TGTGCCAGCAGCCCCCTAGGGGATCCGGAAGAGACCCAGTACTTC.

This chain links TRBV9 with TRBJ2-3, with D possibly being TRBD1 or TRBD2 (5 bases each). The CDR3 extends over 14 amino acids. V was trimmed by 4 bases and J by 2 bases, leaving 11 bases between them. Germline lookup yields CDR1 SGDLS and CDR2 YYNGEE. CDR3 amino acids: CASSPRDPTDTQYF. In nucleotides, the CDR3 is TGTGCCAGCAGCCCCCGGGACCCCACAGATACGCAGTATTTT.

This clone was counted between two and nine times. This rearrangement joins TRBV5-6 to TRBJ1-2, with TRBD1 identical over 10 bases. The CDR3 covers 14 residues. Germline trimming cut 0 bases from V and 8 bases from J; bases unmatched to any gene: 4. Germline loops: CDR1 SGHDT, CDR2 YYEEEE. CDR3 sequence reads: CASSLGDRGLGYTF. The CDR3 DNA is TGTGCCAGCAGCTTGGGGGACAGGGGTTTAGGCTACACCTTC. The full variable domain, its missing parts supplied by reference TRBV5-6 and TRBJ1-2, is DAGVTQSPTHLIKTRGQQVTLRCSPKSGHDTVSWYQQALGQGPQFIFQYYEEEERQRGNFPDRFSGHQFPNYSSELNVNALLLGDSALYLCASSLGDRGLGYTFGSGTRLTVV.

This clone occurred a few times. The rearrangement joins TRBV7-3 to TRBJ2-1, with 8 bases identical to TRBD2. The CDR3 loop spans 15 amino acids. Germline trimming cut 5 bases from V and 5 bases from J; bases unmatched to any gene: 8. The V gene's germline CDR1 is SGHTA and CDR2 FQGTGA. DNA for the CDR3: TGTGCCAGCAGCCCCCGTCCGGGGGGGAACAATGAGCAGTTCTTC. This codes for CASSPRPGGNNEQFF.

V usage is TRBV19 and J usage is TRBJ1-5; 8 positions match TRBD1. V lost 4 bases to trimming and J lost 2 bases; unmatched junction nucleotides: 4. The CDR3 length is 15 residues. CDR1 is LNHDA and CDR2 is SQIVND in the germline V gene (reference sequence). The CDR3 DNA reads TGTGCCAGTAGTACCACAGGGGGTCGCAATCAGCCCCAGCATTTT. It translates to CASSTTGGRNQPQHF.

This chain connects TRBV14 to TRBJ1-2; tentative D call: TRBD1 (6 bases). CDR1 is SGHDN and CDR2 is FVKESK in the germline V gene. With 2 bases removed from V and 2 bases from J, the gap between germline ends came to 9 bases. The CDR3 has 14 residues. CDR3 amino acids: CASSQLTGNYGYTF. The CDR3 DNA is TGTGCCAGCAGCCAACTTACAGGGAACTATGGCTACACCTTC.

The chain links TRBV11-2 to TRBJ1-1, with D possibly matching TRBD1 (6 bases). The germline CDR1 and CDR2 sequences are SGHAT and FQNNGV. The CDR3 runs to 15 residues. The germline V and J ends were trimmed by 6 bases and 6 bases, with 20 bases remaining between them. In DNA, the CDR3 is TGTGCCAGCAGTCCCAATTCCAGGGGATTCGCTGAAGCTTTCTTT. Encoded protein: CASSPNSRGFAEAFF. Filled out from reference TRBV11-2 and TRBJ1-1, the complete variable domain reads EAGVAQSPRYKIIEKRQSVAFWCNPISGHATLYWYQQILGQGPKLLIQFQNNGVVDDSQLPKDRFSAERLKGVDSTLKIQPAKLEDSAVYLCASSPNSRGFAEAFFGQGTRLTVV.

The rearrangement links TRBV7-3 to TRBJ2-1, with a tentative D call TRBD1 (5 bases). This CDR3 is built from 15 residues. V lost 5 bases, J lost 6 bases, and 17 bases lay in between. Looked up from germline, CDR1 is SGHTA and CDR2 is FQGTGA. CDR3: CASSHQGAIRNEQFF. Written as DNA, the CDR3 is TGTGCCAGCAGCCATCAGGGCGCGATTCGCAATGAGCAGTTCTTC.

The rearrangement joins TRBV30 to TRBJ1-1, with TRBD1 as a possible D gene (6 bases). The CDR3 sequence is 14 residues long. V was clipped by 8 bases and J by 4 bases, with 20 bases between them. Per the germline V gene, CDR1 is GTSNPN and CDR2 is SVGIG (reference sequence). The CDR3 sequence is CARGSGGSRTEAFF. The CDR3 region has the DNA TGTGCCCGCGGCAGCGGGGGCAGCCGCACTGAAGCTTTCTTT.

The chain is built from TRBV9 and TRBJ2-5; the match to TRBD2 covers 12 bases. Trimming removed 4 bases from V and 4 bases from J; junction bases left unmatched: 8. CDR1 and CDR2 from the germline V gene are SGDLS and YYNGEE. This CDR3 has 16 residues. In DNA form, the CDR3 reads TGTGCCAGCAGCCCCCCTGCTAGCGGGGGGGGAGAGACCCAGTACTTC. It specifies CASSPPASGGGETQYF.

V gene TRBV7-9 combines with J gene TRBJ1-5; D not certain. V gave up 5 bases and J gave up 4 bases, with 9 bases separating them. The CDR3 consists of 13 residues. Germline values: CDR1 SEHNR, CDR2 FQNEAQ (reference sequence). CDR3 nucleotide sequence: TGTGCCAGCAGCCTCTCAATTAATCAGCCCCAGCATTTT. This codes for CASSLSINQPQHF.

The CDR3 DNA follows: TGTGCCAGCAGCTTAGAAAGTCAGGGGACTGAAGCTTTCTTT. Its translation is CASSLESQGTEAFF. The rearrangement joins TRBV7-2 to TRBJ1-1; perhaps TRBD1 as D (6 bases). The CDR3 has 14 amino acids. The ends were cut back, 1 base at V and 5 bases at J, with 11 bases in the middle. The germline CDR1 and CDR2 sequences are SGHTA and FQGNSA. The whole variable domain, remainder taken from reference TRBV7-2 and TRBJ1-1, is GAGVSQSPSNKVTEKGKDVELRCDPISGHTALYWYRQSLGQGLEFLIYFQGNSAPDKSGLPSDRFSAERTGGSVSTLTIQRTQQEDSAVYLCASSLESQGTEAFFGQGTRLTVV.

This clone showed up just a few times. The rearrangement joins TRBV30 to TRBJ1-1; D remains ambiguous. Germline V lookup: CDR1 GTSNPN, CDR2 SVGIG (reference sequence). The CDR3 loop spans 14 amino acids. V lost 3 bases, J lost 0 bases, and 11 bases lay in between. As DNA, the CDR3 is TGTGCCTGGAGCTTCGACGTACTGAACACTGAAGCTTTCTTT. This gives the protein CAWSFDVLNTEAFF. The whole variable domain, remainder taken from reference TRBV30 and TRBJ1-1, is SQTIHQWPATLVQPVGSPLSLECTVEGTSNPNLYWYRQAAGRGLQLLFYSVGIGQISSEVPQNLSASRPQDRQFILSSKKLLLSDSGFYLCAWSFDVLNTEAFFGQGTRLTVV.

The chain links TRBV5-5 to TRBJ1-3; D uncertain. CDR1 is SGHKS, CDR2 YYEKEE, per germline (reference sequence). CDR3 size: 14 residues. With 0 bases removed from V and 4 bases from J, the gap between germline ends came to 8 bases. This chain's CDR3 is CASSLEPLGNTIYF. Written as DNA, the CDR3 is TGTGCCAGCAGCTTGGAGCCCTTAGGAAACACCATATATTTT.

This chain links TRBV7-6 with TRBJ1-6; D may be TRBD1 (6 bases). Trimming took off 1 base at V and 9 bases at J, with 13 bases between the two ends. Germline CDR1 reads SGHVS; CDR2 reads FNYEAQ. The CDR3 runs 15 residues. In nucleotides, the CDR3 is TGTGCCAGCAGCTTAGACGCAGGGGAAGGTTCACCCCTCCACTTT. Translated: CASSLDAGEGSPLHF.

The chain couples TRBV2 to TRBJ1-2; no clear D gene. The CDR3 is made up of 12 amino acids. The ends were cut back, 4 bases at V and 4 bases at J, with 7 bases in the middle. The germline V gene encodes CDR1 SNHLY and CDR2 FYNNEI. CDR3: CASSGVGYGYTF. For the CDR3, the DNA is TGTGCCAGCAGTGGGGTCGGCTATGGCTACACCTTC.

The J gene is TRBJ2-6, the V gene TRBV28, with D uncertain. This CDR3 contains 17 residues. The germline CDR1 and CDR2 sequences are MDHEN and SYDVKM. Trimming cost V 2 bases and J 0 bases, with 11 bases left between them. DNA for the CDR3: TGTGCCAGCAGTTTAAACTTTCGGTACTCTGGGGCCAACGTCCTGACTTTC. Its protein product is CASSLNFRYSGANVLTF. The full variable domain, in which reference TRBV28 and TRBJ2-6 provide the parts outside the CDR3, is DVKVTQSSRYLVKRTGEKVFLECVQDMDHENMFWYRQDPGLGLRLIYFSYDVKMKEKGDIPEGYSVSREKKERFSLILESASTNQTSMYLCASSLNFRYSGANVLTFGAGSRLTVL.

The chain has TRBV7-3 and TRBJ2-5; 11 positions match TRBD1. Trimming cost V 5 bases and J 4 bases; bases outside gene matches: 9. In germline, CDR1 is SGHTA, CDR2 FQGTGA. This CDR3 has 16 residues. This CDR3 is CASSLFGQGAPETQYF. DNA of the CDR3: TGTGCCAGCAGCCTCTTCGGACAGGGGGCCCCAGAGACCCAGTACTTC.

The J gene is TRBJ1-2, the V gene TRBV5-1; D is possibly TRBD1 (5 bases). V was cut by 0 bases and J by 7 bases, with 10 bases left in between. CDR3 length: 13 amino acids. Germline V lookup: CDR1 SGHRS, CDR2 YFSETQ. The CDR3, as DNA: TGCGCCAGCAGCTTGGAGGTGCAGGGTGGCTACACCTTC. The encoded protein is CASSLEVQGGYTF.

The chain links TRBV2 to TRBJ1-1; no definite D call. The CDR3 covers 12 residues. V was trimmed by 7 bases and J by 4 bases, leaving 10 bases between them. The germline V gene encodes CDR1 SNHLY and CDR2 FYNNEI. The CDR3 is CASNPDATEAFF. The CDR3 DNA is TGTGCCAGCAACCCTGATGCCACTGAAGCTTTCTTT. The full variable domain, rest sourced from reference TRBV2 and TRBJ1-1, is EPEVTQTPSHQVTQMGQEVILRCVPISNHLYFYWYRQILGQKVEFLVSFYNNEISEKSEIFDDQFSVERPDGSNFTLKIRSTKLEDSAMYFCASNPDATEAFFGQGTRLTVV.

The chain has TRBV27 and TRBJ2-5, with TRBD1 matching over 8 bases. The germline CDR1 and CDR2 sequences are MNHEY and SMNVEV (reference sequence). With V trimmed by 6 bases and J by 5 bases, 11 bases remained unmatched. The CDR3 is 15 amino acids. The CDR3 bases are TGTGCCAGCAGCCTCAGACAGGGGAATCGGGAGACCCAGTACTTC. The encoded protein is CASSLRQGNRETQYF.

The V call is TRBV5-4, the J call TRBJ1-1, with TRBD1 identical over 8 bases. The V segment lost 0 bases and the J segment 4 bases; nucleotides outside the gene matches: 11. This CDR3 has 17 residues. Germline CDR1 and CDR2: SGHNT and YYREEE (reference sequence). Written as DNA, the CDR3 is TGTGCCAGCAGCTTGGGACAGGGGAGGGACGTTAGCACTGAAGCTTTCTTT. Amino acid sequence: CASSLGQGRDVSTEAFF.

CDR3: CASSLAGQGAHEQYF. In nucleotides, the CDR3 is TGTGCCAGCAGCTTGGCGGGGCAGGGAGCCCACGAGCAGTACTTC. The gene calls are TRBV5-6 and TRBJ2-7; D tentatively reads TRBD1 or TRBD2 (5 bases each). Looked up from germline, CDR1 is SGHDT and CDR2 is YYEEEE. V lost 0 bases and J 5 bases, leaving 15 bases between the germline ends. The CDR3 sequence is 15 residues long.

The rearrangement uses TRBV5-4 and TRBJ2-2; TRBD2 is a possible D gene (7 bases). Germline V gene lookup returns CDR1 SGHNT and CDR2 YYREEE (reference sequence). Trimming removed 3 bases from V and 5 bases from J, with 20 bases in between. CDR3 length: 17 residues. This CDR3 reads CASSSMTSRGRTGELFF. CDR3 DNA: TGTGCCAGCAGCTCAATGACTAGCCGGGGGCGGACCGGGGAGCTGTTTTTT.

The rearrangement uses TRBV2 and TRBJ2-7, with D uncertain. Germline V gene sequence: CDR1 SNHLY, CDR2 FYNNEI. Trimming shortened V by 6 bases and J by 3 bases, and 18 bases separated the two germline ends. The length of the CDR3 is 15 residues. The CDR3 nucleotides read TGTGCCAGCAGCCGCGACCTCGGACCGCTCTACGAGCAGTACTTC. It specifies CASSRDLGPLYEQYF.